This is a list of T cell receptor beta chains from one sample in a study of PD-L1 blockade in urothelial cancer. Sequencing was performed with immunoSEQ multiplex PCR; in TCRdb, only in-frame clones are kept and a portion is missing. The table has roughly 51,000 clones, about 82% seen once. This specimen was PBMCs, taken around atezolizumab (anti-PD-L1) treatment. The receptors originated from a man in his fifties or sixties with urothelial cancer. The CDR3 runs from the conserved cysteine through the conserved F or W. Fields, in order: D gene, clone size, V gene, J gene, CDR3 DNA, CDR3 protein. The D gene is left open where the match is weak. The size entry is marked missing in some rows and otherwise reads once, few, many or a size class.

d_gene: TRBD1; abundance: -; v_gene: TRBV7-2; j_gene: TRBJ1-2; CDR3nt: TGTGCCGCCTTGCCAAACAGGGGCTCAGAGCCGCCGAACTATGGCTACACCTTC; CDR3aa: CAALPNRGSEPPNYGYTF
d_gene: TRBD1; abundance: -; v_gene: TRBV29-1; j_gene: TRBJ2-1; CDR3nt: TGCAGCGTTGGGGGGACAGCCGCCATCCACAATGAGCAGTTCTTC; CDR3aa: CSVGGTAAIHNEQFF
d_gene: -; abundance: few; v_gene: TRBV21-1; j_gene: TRBJ2-7; CDR3nt: TGTGCCAGCAGCAAAGGAGATGTATACGAGCAGTACTTC; CDR3aa: CASSKGDVYEQYF
d_gene: TRBD1; abundance: -; v_gene: TRBV11-3; j_gene: TRBJ2-5; CDR3nt: TGTGCCAGCAGCTTAGGACAGGGGTTTCAAGAGACCCAGTACTTC; CDR3aa: CASSLGQGFQETQYF
d_gene: -; abundance: -; v_gene: TRBV18; j_gene: TRBJ2-7; CDR3nt: TGTGCCAGCTCATATAACCAGGGGTTGTCCGAGCAGTACTTC; CDR3aa: CASSYNQGLSEQYF
d_gene: TRBD2; abundance: -; v_gene: TRBV18; j_gene: TRBJ2-7; CDR3nt: TGTGCCAGCTCACCACCGACTAGCGGGAGGGCCCATCCCTCCGGCGAGCAGTACTTC; CDR3aa: CASSPPTSGRAHPSGEQYF
d_gene: TRBD1; abundance: -; v_gene: TRBV27; j_gene: TRBJ2-7; CDR3nt: TGTGCCAGCAGACGACAGGGGAGCTACGAGCAGTACTTC; CDR3aa: CASRRQGSYEQYF
d_gene: -; abundance: -; v_gene: TRBV20-1; j_gene: TRBJ2-5; CDR3nt: TGCAGTGCTACCTTGGGGCAGACCCAGTACTTC; CDR3aa: CSATLGQTQYF
d_gene: TRBD2; abundance: -; v_gene: TRBV5-1; j_gene: TRBJ2-7; CDR3nt: TGCGCCAGCAGCTTGGATACTAGCGGGAGGGCCGGCTACGAGCAGTACTTC; CDR3aa: CASSLDTSGRAGYEQYF
d_gene: -; abundance: -; v_gene: TRBV5-5; j_gene: TRBJ1-1; CDR3nt: TGTGCCAGCAGCTTGTCGGTTGGGAACACTGAAGCTTTCTTT; CDR3aa: CASSLSVGNTEAFF
d_gene: TRBD2; abundance: -; v_gene: TRBV13; j_gene: TRBJ2-5; CDR3nt: TGTGCCAGCAGCTCGAGGGGACTAGCGGTTTACCAAGAGACCCAGTACTTC; CDR3aa: CASSSRGLAVYQETQYF
d_gene: TRBD1; abundance: -; v_gene: TRBV9; j_gene: TRBJ2-5; CDR3nt: TGTGCCAGCAACCCGACAGGGGGCGAAGAGACCCAGTACTTC; CDR3aa: CASNPTGGEETQYF
d_gene: -; abundance: once; v_gene: TRBV4-3; j_gene: TRBJ1-1; CDR3nt: TGCGCCAGCAGCCAAGTCGATGGGAGTCCAAACACTGAAGCTTTCTTT; CDR3aa: CASSQVDGSPNTEAFF
d_gene: TRBD2; abundance: -; v_gene: TRBV7-2; j_gene: TRBJ2-5; CDR3nt: TGTGCCAGCAGCTCAAAGCGGGGGGGGGATGGGGAGACCCAGTACTTC; CDR3aa: CASSSKRGGDGETQYF
d_gene: -; abundance: many; v_gene: TRBV7-9; j_gene: TRBJ1-2; CDR3nt: TGTGCCAGCAGCTTAGGTGGCGGCGGCTACACCTTC; CDR3aa: CASSLGGGGYTF
d_gene: TRBD1; abundance: -; v_gene: TRBV25-1; j_gene: TRBJ2-2; CDR3nt: TGTGCCAGCAGTGGGGGACAGGGACAGAACACCGGGGAGCTGTTTTTT; CDR3aa: CASSGGQGQNTGELFF
d_gene: -; abundance: once; v_gene: TRBV5-6; j_gene: TRBJ1-2; CDR3nt: TGTGCCAGCAGCGGAAGGCAGGGCGGCTACACCTTC; CDR3aa: CASSGRQGGYTF
d_gene: -; abundance: -; v_gene: TRBV29-1; j_gene: TRBJ2-3; CDR3nt: TGCAGCGTTAAAACTCAGGGCACAGATACGCAGTATTTT; CDR3aa: CSVKTQGTDTQYF
d_gene: TRBD1; abundance: -; v_gene: TRBV7-6; j_gene: TRBJ1-1; CDR3nt: TGTGCCAGCAGCTTAGTATGGGGAAGGACAGGGGTGAACACTGAAGCTTTCTTT; CDR3aa: CASSLVWGRTGVNTEAFF
d_gene: -; abundance: few; v_gene: TRBV20-1; j_gene: TRBJ2-1; CDR3nt: TGCAGTGCAACCCTAGGGGTTGAGCAGTTCTTC; CDR3aa: CSATLGVEQFF
d_gene: TRBD1; abundance: -; v_gene: TRBV7-2; j_gene: TRBJ1-2; CDR3nt: TGTGCCAGCAGCCAGACAGGGGGACCAGCTTTCGGCTACACCTTC; CDR3aa: CASSQTGGPAFGYTF
d_gene: -; abundance: -; v_gene: TRBV27; j_gene: TRBJ1-2; CDR3nt: TGTGCCAGCAGTCAAACAGGCAACGGCTACACCTTC; CDR3aa: CASSQTGNGYTF
d_gene: -; abundance: -; v_gene: TRBV29-1; j_gene: TRBJ1-4; CDR3nt: TGCAGCGTCGGGTGGACAGTCGAAAAACTGTTTTTT; CDR3aa: CSVGWTVEKLFF
d_gene: -; abundance: -; v_gene: TRBV6-5; j_gene: TRBJ1-2; CDR3nt: TGTGCCAGCAGAGAATTCACAGGGACGAACTATGGCTACACCTTC; CDR3aa: CASREFTGTNYGYTF
d_gene: TRBD1; abundance: -; v_gene: TRBV6-4; j_gene: TRBJ1-2; CDR3nt: TGTGCCAGCAGCACCAACAGGGGATCAAACTATGGCTACACCTTC; CDR3aa: CASSTNRGSNYGYTF
d_gene: -; abundance: -; v_gene: TRBV5-6; j_gene: TRBJ1-4; CDR3nt: TGTGCCAGCAGCCGAACAACATGGGAAAAACTGTTTTTT; CDR3aa: CASSRTTWEKLFF
d_gene: -; abundance: -; v_gene: TRBV11-2; j_gene: TRBJ1-2; CDR3nt: TGTGCCAGCAGCCCCGCGAAGGAGACTTATGGCTACACCTTC; CDR3aa: CASSPAKETYGYTF
d_gene: -; abundance: -; v_gene: TRBV19; j_gene: TRBJ1-5; CDR3nt: TGTGCCAGTAGGAAAACGGGGCAGCCCCAGCATTTT; CDR3aa: CASRKTGQPQHF
d_gene: TRBD2; abundance: -; v_gene: TRBV5-1; j_gene: TRBJ2-5; CDR3nt: TGCGCCAGCAGCTTTACGGGGGGGGAGACCCAGTACTTC; CDR3aa: CASSFTGGETQYF